The clone carrying this TCR beta chain has a count of ten or more. It may be a read error: a sequence one base away is much more abundant. The V and J ends lost 6 bases and 13 bases respectively, with 28 bases between them. The length of the CDR3 is 16 residues. The germline CDR1 and CDR2 sequences are SGHAT and FQDESV (reference sequence). The sample comes from a study of tumor-infiltrating lymphocytes in oesophageal squamous cell carcinoma. TCRdb re-called the PCR reads through MiXCR, storing one row per CDR3 protein. The data contain about 24,000 distinct CDR3 sequences, about two fifths of them singletons.

The clonotype originates from a male donor with esophageal squamous cell carcinoma. The V and J genes are TRBV11-1 and TRBJ2-4; D may be TRBD2 (6 bases). Input material: esophageal tumor tissue. The CDR3 sequence is CASSYFGLAAYNEQYF. The CDR3, as DNA: TGTGCCAGCAGTTACTTTGGTTTAGCGGCTTACAATGAGCAGTACTTC.